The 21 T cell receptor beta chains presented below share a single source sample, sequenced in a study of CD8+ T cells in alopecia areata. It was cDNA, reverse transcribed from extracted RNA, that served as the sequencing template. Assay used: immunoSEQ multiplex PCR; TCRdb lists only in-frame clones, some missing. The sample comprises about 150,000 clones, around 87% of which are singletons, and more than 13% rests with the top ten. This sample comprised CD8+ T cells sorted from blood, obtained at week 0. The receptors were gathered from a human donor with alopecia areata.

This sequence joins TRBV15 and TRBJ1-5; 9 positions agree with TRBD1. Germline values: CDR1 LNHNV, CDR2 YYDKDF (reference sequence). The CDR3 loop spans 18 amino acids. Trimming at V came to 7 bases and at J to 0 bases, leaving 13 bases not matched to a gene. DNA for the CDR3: TGTGCCACCAAAATGGACGGGACAGGGACTTATAGCAATCAGCCCCAGCATTTT. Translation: CATKMDGTGTYSNQPQHF.

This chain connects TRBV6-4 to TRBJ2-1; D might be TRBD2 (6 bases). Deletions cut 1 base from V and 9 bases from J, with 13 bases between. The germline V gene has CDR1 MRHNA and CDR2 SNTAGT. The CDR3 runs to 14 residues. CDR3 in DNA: TGTGCCAGCAGTGACTGGGACCTCGGGGGTGAGCAGTTCTTC. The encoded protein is CASSDWDLGGEQFF.

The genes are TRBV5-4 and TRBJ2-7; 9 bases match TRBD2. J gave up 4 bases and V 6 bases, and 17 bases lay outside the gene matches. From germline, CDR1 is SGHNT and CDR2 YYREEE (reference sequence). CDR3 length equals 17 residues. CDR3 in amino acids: CASTPGIAGDLGYEQYF. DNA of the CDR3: TGTGCCAGCACCCCGGGAATAGCGGGAGATCTGGGGTACGAGCAGTACTTC.

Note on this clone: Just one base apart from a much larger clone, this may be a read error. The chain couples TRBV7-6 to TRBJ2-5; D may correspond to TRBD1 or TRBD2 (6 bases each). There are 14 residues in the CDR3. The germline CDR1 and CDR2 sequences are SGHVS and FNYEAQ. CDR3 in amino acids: CASSSGEDSAYINF. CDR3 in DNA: TGTGCCAGTAGCTCGGGGGAGGACAGCGCATACATCAACTTC.

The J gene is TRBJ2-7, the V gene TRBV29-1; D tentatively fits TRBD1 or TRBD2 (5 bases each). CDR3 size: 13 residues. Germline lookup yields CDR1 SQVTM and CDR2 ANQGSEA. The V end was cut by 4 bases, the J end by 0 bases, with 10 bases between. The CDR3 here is CSVVAGSSYEQYF. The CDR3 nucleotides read TGCAGCGTTGTGGCAGGGAGCTCCTACGAGCAGTACTTC.

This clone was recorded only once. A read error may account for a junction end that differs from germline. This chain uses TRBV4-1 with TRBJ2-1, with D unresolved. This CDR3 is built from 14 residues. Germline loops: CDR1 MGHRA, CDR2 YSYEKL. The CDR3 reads CASSQEGHYSEQFF. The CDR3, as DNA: TGCGCCAGCAGCCAAGAAGGTCACTACAGTGAGCAGTTCTTC.

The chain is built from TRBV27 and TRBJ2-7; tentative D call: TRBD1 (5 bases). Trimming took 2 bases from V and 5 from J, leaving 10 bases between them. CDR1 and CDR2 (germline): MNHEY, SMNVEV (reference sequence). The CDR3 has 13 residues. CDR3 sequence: CASSLLGPNEQYF. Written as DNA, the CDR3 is TGTGCCAGCAGTTTACTGGGGCCGAACGAGCAGTACTTC.

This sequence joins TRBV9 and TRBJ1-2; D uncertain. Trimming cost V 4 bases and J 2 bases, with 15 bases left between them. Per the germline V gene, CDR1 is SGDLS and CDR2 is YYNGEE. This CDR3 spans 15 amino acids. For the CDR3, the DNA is TGTGCCAGCAGCACCACCCCGCGATTGAACTATGGCTACACCTTC. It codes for CASSTTPRLNYGYTF.

The DNA for the CDR3 is TGTGCCAGCATCCGATCGGGACAGGGTTACAATGAGCAGTTCTTC. Its translation is CASIRSGQGYNEQFF. The rearrangement links TRBV7-8 to TRBJ2-1, with TRBD1 matching over 9 bases. Germline CDR1 and CDR2: SGHVS and FQNEAQ. The CDR3 is 15 amino acids. Trimming removed 7 bases from V and 4 bases from J; junction bases left unmatched: 8.

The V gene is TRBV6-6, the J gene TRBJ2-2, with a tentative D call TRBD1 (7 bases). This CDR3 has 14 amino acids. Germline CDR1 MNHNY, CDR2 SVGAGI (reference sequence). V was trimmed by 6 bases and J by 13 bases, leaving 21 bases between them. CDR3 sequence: CASSLQTRQGGLFF. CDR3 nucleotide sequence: TGTGCCAGCAGCCTCCAGACACGACAGGGAGGGCTGTTTTTT.

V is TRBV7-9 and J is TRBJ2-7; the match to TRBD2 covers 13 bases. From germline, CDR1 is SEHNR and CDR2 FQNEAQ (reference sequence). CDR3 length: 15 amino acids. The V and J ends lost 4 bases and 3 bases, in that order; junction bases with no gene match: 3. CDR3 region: CASSSGLAGIYEQYF. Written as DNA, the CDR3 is TGTGCCAGCAGCTCGGGACTAGCGGGGATCTACGAGCAGTACTTC.

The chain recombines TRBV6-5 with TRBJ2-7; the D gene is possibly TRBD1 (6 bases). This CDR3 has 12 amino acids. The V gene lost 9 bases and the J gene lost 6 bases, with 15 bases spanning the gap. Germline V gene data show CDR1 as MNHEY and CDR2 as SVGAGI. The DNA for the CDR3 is TGTGCCAGTTTAGGGGGAGTCACCGAGCAGTACTTC. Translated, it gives CASLGGVTEQYF.

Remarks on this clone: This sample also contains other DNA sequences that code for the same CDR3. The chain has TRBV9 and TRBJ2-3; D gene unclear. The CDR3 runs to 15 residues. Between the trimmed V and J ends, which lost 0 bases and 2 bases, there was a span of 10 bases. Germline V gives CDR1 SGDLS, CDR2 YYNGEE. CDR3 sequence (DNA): TGTGCCAGCAGCGTAGATGGACGGACCACAGATACGCAGTATTTT. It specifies CASSVDGRTTDTQYF.

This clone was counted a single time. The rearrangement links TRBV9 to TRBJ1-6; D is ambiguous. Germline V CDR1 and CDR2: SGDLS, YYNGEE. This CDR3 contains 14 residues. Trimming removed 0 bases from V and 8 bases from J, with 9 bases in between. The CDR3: CASSVDPPYSPLHF. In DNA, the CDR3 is TGTGCCAGCAGCGTAGACCCCCCCTATTCACCCCTCCACTTT.

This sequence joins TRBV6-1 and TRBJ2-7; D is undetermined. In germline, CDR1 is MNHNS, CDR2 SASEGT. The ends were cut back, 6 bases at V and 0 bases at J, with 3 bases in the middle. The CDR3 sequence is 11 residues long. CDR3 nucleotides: TGTGCCAGCAGCCACTCCTACGAGCAGTACTTC. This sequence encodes CASSHSYEQYF.

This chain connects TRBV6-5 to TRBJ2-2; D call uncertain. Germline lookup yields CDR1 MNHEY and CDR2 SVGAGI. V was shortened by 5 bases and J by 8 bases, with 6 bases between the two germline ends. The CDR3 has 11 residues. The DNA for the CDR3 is TGTGCCAGCAGTGCTCCGGGGGAGCTGTTTTTT. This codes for CASSAPGELFF.

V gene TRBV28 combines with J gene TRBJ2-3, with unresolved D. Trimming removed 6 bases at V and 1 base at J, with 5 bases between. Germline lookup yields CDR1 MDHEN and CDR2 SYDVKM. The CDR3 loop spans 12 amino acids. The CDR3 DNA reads TGTGCCAGCAGCTGGGGCACAGATACGCAGTATTTT. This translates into CASSWGTDTQYF.

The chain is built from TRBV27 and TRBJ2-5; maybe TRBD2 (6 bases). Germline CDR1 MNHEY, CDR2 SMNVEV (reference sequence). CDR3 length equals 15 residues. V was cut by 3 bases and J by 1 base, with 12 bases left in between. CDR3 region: CASSFMGGVQETQYF. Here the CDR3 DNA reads TGTGCCAGCAGTTTTATGGGCGGGGTCCAAGAGACCCAGTACTTC.

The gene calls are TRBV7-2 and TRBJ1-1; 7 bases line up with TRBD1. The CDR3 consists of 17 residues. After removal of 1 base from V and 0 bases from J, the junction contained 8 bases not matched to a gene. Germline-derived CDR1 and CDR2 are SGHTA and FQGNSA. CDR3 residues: CASSLGPPQGLNTEAFF. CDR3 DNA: TGTGCCAGCAGCTTAGGCCCACCACAGGGGCTGAACACTGAAGCTTTCTTT.

CDR3 protein: CASSPGGTGYEQYF. The CDR3 bases are TGCGCCAGCAGCCCCGGGGGCACTGGCTACGAGCAGTACTTC. J is TRBJ2-7 and V is TRBV4-1; either TRBD1 or TRBD2 may fit D (6 bases each). This CDR3 contains 14 residues. Germline CDR1 MGHRA, CDR2 YSYEKL. V was pared by 4 bases and J by 3 bases, with 13 bases between.

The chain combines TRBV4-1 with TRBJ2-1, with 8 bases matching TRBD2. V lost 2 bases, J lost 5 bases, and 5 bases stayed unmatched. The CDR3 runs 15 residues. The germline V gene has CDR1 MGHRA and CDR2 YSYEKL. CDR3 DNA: TGCGCCAGCAGCCAACAGCGGGAGCTTCACAATGAGCAGTTCTTC. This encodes CASSQQRELHNEQFF.